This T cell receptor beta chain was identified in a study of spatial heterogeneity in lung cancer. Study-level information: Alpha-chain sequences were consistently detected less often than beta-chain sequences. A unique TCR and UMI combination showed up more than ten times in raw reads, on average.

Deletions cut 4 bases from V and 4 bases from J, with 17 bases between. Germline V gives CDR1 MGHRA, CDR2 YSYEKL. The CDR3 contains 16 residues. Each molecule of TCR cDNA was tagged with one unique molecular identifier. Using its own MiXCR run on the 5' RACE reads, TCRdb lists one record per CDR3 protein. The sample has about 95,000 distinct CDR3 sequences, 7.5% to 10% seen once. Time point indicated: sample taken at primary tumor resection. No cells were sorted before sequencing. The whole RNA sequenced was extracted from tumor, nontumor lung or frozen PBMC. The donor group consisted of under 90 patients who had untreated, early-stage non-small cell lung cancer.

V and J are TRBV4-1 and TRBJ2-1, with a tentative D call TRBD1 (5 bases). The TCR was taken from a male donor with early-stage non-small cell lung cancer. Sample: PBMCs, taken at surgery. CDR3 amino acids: CASSLPGRENYNEQFF. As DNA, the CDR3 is TGCGCCAGCAGCCTCCCGGGCAGGGAAAATTACAATGAGCAGTTCTTC.